The next 18 T cell receptor beta chains were all read from a single sample in a study of cytomegalovirus exposure and HLA in healthy donors. PCR primers comprised 60 Vbeta and 13 Jbeta primers. The assay was immunoSEQ multiplex PCR, and TCRdb's table has in-frame clones only and misses some. This table has a few hundred thousand clones, approximately 80% appearing once. The sample taken for sequencing was PBMCs. The receptors shown here come from a girl aged 2 to 9 in good health and CMV-seronegative.

The chain uses TRBV10-1 and TRBJ1-1, with D tentatively TRBD1 (5 bases). Germline V gene sequence: CDR1 WNHNN, CDR2 SYGVQD (reference sequence). The V gene lost 3 bases and the J gene lost 5 bases, with 13 bases spanning the gap. The CDR3 totals 14 residues. The CDR3 region has the DNA TGCGCCAGCAGTGACGGGGGACCGGGGACTGAAGCTTTCTTT. Amino acid sequence: CASSDGGPGTEAFF.

This rearrangement joins TRBV4-1 to TRBJ1-4; 9 bases match TRBD1. The germline gives CDR1 MGHRA, CDR2 YSYEKL. V dropped 0 bases and J dropped 6; count of bases not matched to a gene: 5. The CDR3 length is 16 residues. The CDR3 nucleotides read TGCGCCAGCAGCCAAGATTGGGGACAGGGCTATGAAAAACTGTTTTTT. Protein sequence: CASSQDWGQGYEKLFF.

CDR3 residues: CASSLTVNQPQHF. The CDR3, as DNA: TGTGCCAGCAGCTTAACAGTCAATCAGCCCCAGCATTTT. The chain has TRBV7-6 and TRBJ1-5; no clear D gene. V gave up 2 bases and J gave up 3 bases, with 5 bases separating them. In germline, CDR1 is SGHVS, CDR2 FNYEAQ. The CDR3 runs to 13 residues.

This chain connects TRBV29-1 to TRBJ2-3; unclear D gene. The germline V gene has CDR1 SQVTM and CDR2 ANQGSEA. There are 13 residues in the CDR3. Trimming cost V 7 bases and J 3 bases, with 14 bases left between them. Here the CDR3 DNA reads TGCAGCGGAGAAATAGATTGGACAGATACGCAGTATTTT. Amino acids: CSGEIDWTDTQYF.

This chain uses TRBV4-1 with TRBJ2-5; tentative D call: TRBD2 (6 bases). The germline CDR1 and CDR2 sequences are MGHRA and YSYEKL. The germline V and J ends were trimmed by 0 bases and 2 bases, with 7 bases remaining between them. There are 14 residues in the CDR3. CDR3 in amino acids: CASSQEGRQETQYF. In DNA, the CDR3 is TGCGCCAGCAGCCAAGAGGGGAGGCAAGAGACCCAGTACTTC.

The J gene is TRBJ2-7, the V gene TRBV7-6; D might be TRBD1 (6 bases). The CDR3 has 15 amino acids. CDR1 and CDR2 (germline): SGHVS, FNYEAQ. The V end was cut by 11 bases, the J end by 3 bases, with 23 bases between. The DNA of the CDR3 is TGTGCCTCGAGACCCACAGGGTACCACATCTACGAGCAGTACTTC. Its translation: CASRPTGYHIYEQYF. Full variable domain (outside the CDR3, taken from reference TRBV7-6 and TRBJ2-7): GAGVSQSPRYKVTKRGQDVALRCDPISGHVSLYWYRQALGQGPEFLTYFNYEAQQDKSGLPNDRFSAERPEGSISTLTIQRTEQRDSAMYRCASRPTGYHIYEQYFGPGTRLTVT.

V and J are TRBV5-4 and TRBJ2-5, with TRBD2 matching over 8 bases. The CDR3 extends over 16 amino acids. Trimming removed 5 bases from V and 4 bases from J; junction bases left unmatched: 13. Germline CDR1 is SGHNT and CDR2 is YYREEE (reference sequence). CDR3 coding DNA: TGTGCCAGCAGAACGGGTGGGCGGGGGGAAGGAGAGACCCAGTACTTC. It yields the protein CASRTGGRGEGETQYF.

This clone appeared a few times. This chain connects TRBV7-9 to TRBJ2-7; 9 bases are a match to TRBD2. With V trimmed by 3 bases and J by 2 bases, 11 bases remained unmatched. This CDR3 has 17 amino acids. Germline CDR1 and CDR2: SEHNR and FQNEAQ (reference sequence). CDR3 sequence reads: CASSFQIRGLAPYEQYF. DNA for the CDR3: TGTGCCAGCAGCTTCCAAATCCGGGGACTAGCCCCCTACGAGCAGTACTTC. The full variable domain, with the rest looked up from reference TRBV7-9 and TRBJ2-7, is DTGVSQNPRHKITKRGQNVTFRCDPISEHNRLYWYRQTLGQGPEFLTYFQNEAQLEKSRLLSDRFSAERPKGSFSTLEIQRTEQGDSAMYLCASSFQIRGLAPYEQYFGPGTRLTVT.

This sequence joins TRBV5-1 and TRBJ2-1, with D perhaps TRBD2 (6 bases). V lost 4 bases and J lost 0, with 14 bases in between. Germline V gives CDR1 SGHRS, CDR2 YFSETQ. This CDR3 comprises 16 residues. CDR3 loop: CASSPGGADSYNEQFF. The CDR3 DNA sequence: TGCGCCAGCAGCCCCGGGGGTGCGGACTCCTACAATGAGCAGTTCTTC.

This chain uses TRBV28 with TRBJ2-2, with a tentative D call TRBD1 (6 bases). Germline CDR1 MDHEN, CDR2 SYDVKM. The CDR3 sequence is 14 residues long. V was cut by 9 bases and J by 3 bases, with 14 bases left in between. CDR3 nucleotides: TGTGCCAGTAAATCTTACAGGGACACCGGGGAGCTGTTTTTT. The encoded protein is CASKSYRDTGELFF.

The chain has TRBV5-6 and TRBJ2-7; D might be TRBD1 (6 bases). Trimming removed 4 bases from V and 3 bases from J, with 29 bases in between. Germline V CDR1 and CDR2: SGHDT, YYEEEE. This CDR3 spans 19 amino acids. CDR3 DNA: TGTGCCAGCAGCCCAACAAGCCCCGAACAGGGATGGCAATACTACGAGCAGTACTTC. It specifies CASSPTSPEQGWQYYEQYF.

A word on this clone: One end of the junction does not line up with germline, which may come from a read error. This chain links TRBV7-9 with TRBJ2-7; the match to TRBD1 covers 7 bases. The CDR3 covers 15 residues. Germline V gene sequence: CDR1 SEHNR, CDR2 FQNEAQ (reference sequence). The CDR3 spells CSSSLGGQNSYEQYF. The DNA of the CDR3 is TGTTCCAGCAGCTTAGGGGGACAGAACTCCTACGAGCAGTACTTC.

The V gene is TRBV27, the J gene TRBJ2-1; 7 positions agree with TRBD2. CDR3 length: 16 residues. Germline V gene sequence: CDR1 MNHEY, CDR2 SMNVEV (reference sequence). V lost 3 bases, J lost 2 bases, and 7 bases stayed unmatched. The CDR3 nucleotides read TGTGCCAGCAGTTTGATGGGCGGGAGCGCCTACAATGAGCAGTTCTTC. Its protein product is CASSLMGGSAYNEQFF.

This sequence joins TRBV19 and TRBJ2-3; 12 positions agree with TRBD2. The CDR3 runs 16 residues. Germline V CDR1 and CDR2: LNHDA, SQIVND (reference sequence). V shed 9 bases and J 5 bases; nucleotides not matched to a gene: 12. CDR3 nucleotides: TGTGCCAGCGGCGACATGGCTAGCGGGGGGGGAGATACGCAGTATTTT. This gives the protein CASGDMASGGGDTQYF.

The chain joins TRBV7-3 to TRBJ2-2; 13 nucleotides agree with TRBD2. The CDR3 sequence is 16 residues long. From germline, CDR1 is SGHTA and CDR2 FQGTGA. Trimming removed 4 bases from V and 7 bases from J; junction bases left unmatched: 6. The CDR3, as DNA: TGTGCCAGCAGCTCCTGGACTAGCGGGGGTAACGGGGAGCTGTTTTTT. This encodes CASSSWTSGGNGELFF.

This clone was seen once. The chain recombines TRBV2 with TRBJ2-7; a weak D match, TRBD1 (6 bases). V lost 6 bases and J 4 bases, leaving 16 bases between the germline ends. Looked up from germline, CDR1 is SNHLY and CDR2 is FYNNEI. CDR3 length equals 14 residues. The CDR3: CASSLQGGWYEQYF. Here the CDR3 DNA reads TGTGCCAGCAGCCTACAGGGTGGGTGGTACGAGCAGTACTTC.

V and J are TRBV5-6 and TRBJ2-1, with 7 positions matching TRBD1. V lost 4 bases and J lost 11; bases outside the gene matches: 6. The V gene's germline CDR1 is SGHDT and CDR2 YYEEEE. The CDR3 has 12 residues. As DNA, the CDR3 is TGTGCCAGCAGCATCGGACAGGCCAAGCAGTTCTTC. Protein product: CASSIGQAKQFF.

This chain uses TRBV15 with TRBJ1-2; the match to TRBD1 covers 11 bases. CDR1 LNHNV and CDR2 YYDKDF come from the germline V gene (reference sequence). This CDR3 is 18 amino acids long. The junction had 8 bases not matched to a gene; V was cut back by 1 base and J by 1 base. CDR3 residues: CATSRVAGQGEGNYGYTF. The CDR3 bases are TGTGCCACCAGCAGAGTAGCGGGACAGGGGGAAGGTAACTATGGCTACACCTTC. Complete variable domain (other parts from reference TRBV15 and TRBJ1-2): DAMVIQNPRYQVTQFGKPVTLSCSQTLNHNVMYWYQQKSSQAPKLLFHYYDKDFNNEADTPDNFQSRRPNTSFCFLDIRSPGLGDTAMYLCATSRVAGQGEGNYGYTFGSGTRLTVV.